This TCR beta chain was observed in a study of T cells in Graves' hyperthyroidism and ophthalmopathy. Amplified TCR beta CDR3 regions came from RNA transcripts. RT-PCR in the first round (using the HTBI primer set) targeted the TCR CDR3. A single record per CDR3 protein comes from TCRdb applying MiXCR to the multiplex PCR reads. The table has some 210,000 distinct CDR3 sequences, under 20% seen once; the top ten hold 50%. The CDR3 runs to 13 residues. Trimming stripped 4 bases from V and 5 bases from J, with 12 bases between. CDR1 and CDR2 from the germline V gene are SQVTM and ANQGSEA. There are many counts of this clonotype. No ophthalmopathy progression within 18 months constituted stable Graves' hyperthyroidism.

The sequencing sample was made of blood. J is TRBJ1-5 and V is TRBV29-1; weak D call: TRBD1 (6 bases). The TCR comes from a middle-aged man with Graves' hyperthyroidism. CDR3 sequence: CSVAGGADQPQHF. As DNA, the CDR3 is TGCAGCGTTGCCGGGGGGGCAGATCAGCCCCAGCATTTT. Drawing the rest from reference TRBV29-1 and TRBJ1-5, the complete variable domain is SAVISQKPSRDICQRGTSLTIQCQVDSQVTMMFWYRQQPGQSLTLIATANQGSEATYESGFVIDKFPISRPNLTFSTLTVSNMSPEDSSIYLCSVAGGADQPQHFGDGTRLSIL.